The 5 T cell receptor beta chains reported below all come from one sample, sequenced in a study of blood T cell repertoires in COVID-19. Method: immunoSEQ multiplex PCR; TCRdb's copy keeps in-frame clones and lacks some. The data contain 150,000 or so clones, under 90% of them singletons. Sample: PBMCs or T cells enriched from blood (not recorded which). The receptors shown here come from a woman between 45 and 60 years old who had recovered from COVID-19.

This clone was seen once. The V gene is TRBV12-5, the J gene TRBJ1-2; weak D call: TRBD1 (5 bases). Germline V gene lookup returns CDR1 LGHNT and CDR2 FRNRAP. Deletions cut 0 bases from V and 3 bases from J, with 17 bases between. CDR3 length equals 17 residues. For the CDR3, the DNA is TGTGCTAGTGGTTTGGTAAAGGACACCCCGAGAGACTATGGCTACACCTTC. Protein: CASGLVKDTPRDYGYTF.

This sequence joins TRBV28 and TRBJ1-5; TRBD1 agrees at 12 bases. V was clipped by 8 bases and J by 6 bases; unmatched bases: 8. The CDR3 extends over 15 amino acids. CDR1 and CDR2 (germline): MDHEN, SYDVKM. In nucleotides, the CDR3 is TGTGCCAGCGAAGGGACAGGGGGCGGGGGTCAGCCCCAGCATTTT. Its protein is CASEGTGGGGQPQHF.

Written as DNA, the CDR3 is TGTGCCAGCAGTTACTCGATGGGGGCAGGTGATGGATCACCCCTCCACTTT. Amino acid sequence: CASSYSMGAGDGSPLHF. J is TRBJ1-6 and V is TRBV6-2 or TRBV6-3, with D possibly being TRBD1 (6 bases). V shed 0 bases and J shed 10 bases, with 19 bases lying between them. Germline assignment: CDR1 MNHEY and CDR2 SVGEGT. CDR3 size: 17 residues.

The rearrangement joins TRBV5-1 to TRBJ2-3, with 8 bases lining up with TRBD2. CDR3 length: 17 residues. J gave up 2 bases and V 5 bases, and 13 bases lay outside the gene matches. Germline-derived CDR1 and CDR2 are SGHRS and YFSETQ. CDR3 sequence: CASSISGGAPHTDTQYF. Here the CDR3 DNA reads TGCGCCAGCAGTATAAGCGGGGGAGCCCCCCACACAGATACGCAGTATTTT.

The rearrangement links TRBV5-5 to TRBJ1-3; D ambiguous. The CDR3 runs to 14 residues. The V gene lost 4 bases and the J gene lost 0 bases, with 8 bases spanning the gap. Germline V lookup: CDR1 SGHKS, CDR2 YYEKEE (reference sequence). CDR3 protein: CASSPPDSGNTIYF. The DNA of the CDR3 is TGTGCCAGCAGCCCCCCAGACTCTGGAAACACCATATATTTT.